A single sample is the source of the 20 T cell receptor beta chains below, sequenced in a study of blood T cell repertoires in COVID-19. Clones were sequenced by immunoSEQ multiplex PCR, and TCRdb holds only the in-frame ones, with some missing. The repertoire holds tens of thousands of clones, with approximately 91% as singletons. Material: peripheral blood. These receptors were collected from a human donor with active COVID-19. The donor label of this sample is uncertain.

The rearrangement links TRBV10-3 to TRBJ2-7; D remains ambiguous. The germline CDR1 and CDR2 sequences are ENHRY and SYGVKD. CDR3 length: 11 amino acids. The germline V and J ends were trimmed by 6 bases and 0 bases, with 3 bases remaining between them. CDR3 bases: TGTGCCATCAGCCACTCCTACGAGCAGTACTTC. Protein product: CAISHSYEQYF.

This chain links TRBV6-5 with TRBJ1-5, with D possibly matching TRBD1 (6 bases). The CDR3 loop spans 14 amino acids. The germline CDR1 and CDR2 sequences are MNHEY and SVGAGI. V was pared by 0 bases and J by 9 bases, with 12 bases between. CDR3 in DNA: TGTGCCAGCAGTTACTCCGGTCGGACAGCGCCCCAGCATTTT. It is translated as CASSYSGRTAPQHF.

This chain joins TRBV28 and TRBJ2-1; 9 bases match TRBD2. The CDR3 covers 16 residues. The trim removed 8 bases at V and 6 bases at J, leaving 14 bases unmatched. The V gene's germline CDR1 is MDHEN and CDR2 SYDVKM. Written as DNA, the CDR3 is TGTGCCAGCGCAACCTTACGGGCTAGCGGGATCAATGAGCAGTTCTTC. It specifies CASATLRASGINEQFF.

This clone has only a few counts. The chain uses TRBV20-1 and TRBJ2-7; D remains ambiguous. Germline CDR1 is DFQATT and CDR2 is SNEGSKA (reference sequence). The CDR3 is 11 residues long. V dropped 3 bases and J dropped 7 bases, with 10 bases sitting between them. The CDR3, as DNA: TGCAGTGCTAGGGTCCAGTGGGAGCAGTACTTC. This sequence encodes CSARVQWEQYF.

The V call is TRBV28, the J call TRBJ1-1, with 7 nucleotides matching TRBD1. V gave up 7 bases and J gave up 6 bases; unmatched junction bases: 8. The length of the CDR3 is 13 residues. In germline, CDR1 is MDHEN, CDR2 SYDVKM. CDR3 protein: CASTQTGRAEAFF. CDR3 nucleotide sequence: TGTGCCAGCACCCAGACAGGGCGGGCTGAAGCTTTCTTT.

CDR3 amino acids: CASSEGLAGYGEQYF. The CDR3, as DNA: TGTGCCAGCAGTGAGGGACTAGCGGGATATGGCGAGCAGTACTTC. J is TRBJ2-7 and V is TRBV2, with 13 bases that match TRBD2. Per the germline V gene, CDR1 is SNHLY and CDR2 is FYNNEI. There are 15 residues in the CDR3. Trimming at V came to 3 bases and at J to 6 bases, leaving 5 bases not matched to a gene.

The rearrangement links TRBV2 to TRBJ1-6; weak D call: TRBD1 (5 bases). V dropped 8 bases and J dropped 2 bases, with 16 bases sitting between them. The germline CDR1 and CDR2 sequences are SNHLY and FYNNEI. This CDR3 contains 16 residues. In nucleotides, the CDR3 is TGTGCCAGCCTTGAACGTGGGGGGACCTATAATTCACCCCTCCACTTT. Residues: CASLERGGTYNSPLHF.

This chain joins TRBV18 and TRBJ2-5; D perhaps matches TRBD1 (6 bases). With 6 bases removed from V and 4 bases from J, the gap between germline ends came to 12 bases. The CDR3 length is 13 residues. Per germline, CDR1 KGHSH and CDR2 LQKENI. Here the CDR3 DNA reads TGTGCCAGCTCCCAGGGGAGTGGAGAGACCCAGTACTTC. It encodes CASSQGSGETQYF.

Only one count was recorded for this clone. V usage is TRBV7-9 and J usage is TRBJ2-2; TRBD2 is a possible D gene (6 bases). The CDR3 length is 15 residues. The germline CDR1 and CDR2 sequences are SEHNR and FQNEAQ (reference sequence). V was cut by 1 base and J by 3 bases, with 9 bases left in between. CDR3 residues: CASSLGREHTGELFF. The CDR3 bases are TGTGCCAGCAGCTTAGGGCGGGAACACACCGGGGAGCTGTTTTTT.

For the CDR3, the DNA is TGCGCCAGCAGTGAGTCTAGCGGGAGGACCGGGGAGCTGTTTTTT. This encodes CASSESSGRTGELFF. The chain employs TRBV10-1 and TRBJ2-2; 10 bases agree with TRBD2. The CDR3 contains 15 residues. CDR1 is WNHNN, CDR2 SYGVQD, per germline (reference sequence). The V segment lost 0 bases and the J segment 5 bases; nucleotides outside the gene matches: 0.

This chain joins TRBV7-2 and TRBJ1-1; 8 bases line up with TRBD1. Germline values: CDR1 SGHTA, CDR2 FQGNSA. The CDR3 spans 14 residues. The ends lost 7 bases at V and 2 bases at J; junction bases unmatched: 6. CDR3 in amino acids: CASKADRDNTEAFF. CDR3 sequence (DNA): TGTGCCAGCAAGGCGGACAGGGATAACACTGAAGCTTTCTTT.

This chain connects TRBV11-3 to TRBJ2-2; D is perhaps TRBD2 (6 bases). The V end was cut by 1 base, the J end by 5 bases, with 11 bases between. Germline V gene sequence: CDR1 SGHNT, CDR2 YENEEA. The CDR3 is made up of 15 amino acids. CDR3 sequence (DNA): TGTGCCAGCAGCTTAGTCGGGAGTGGGACCGGGGAGCTGTTTTTT. Translating it yields CASSLVGSGTGELFF. The whole variable domain, filled in from reference TRBV11-3 and TRBJ2-2, reads EAGVVQSPRYKIIEKKQPVAFWCNPISGHNTLYWYLQNLGQGPELLIRYENEEAVDDSQLPKDRFSAERLKGVDSTLKIQPAELGDSAVYLCASSLVGSGTGELFFGEGSRLTVL.

The table lists this clone with a count of one. The rearrangement uses TRBV5-1 and TRBJ2-7; possibly TRBD2 for D (6 bases). V gave up 1 base and J gave up 0 bases, with 11 bases separating them. The CDR3 extends over 15 amino acids. Germline lookup yields CDR1 SGHRS and CDR2 YFSETQ. The CDR3 DNA is TGCGCCAGCAGCTTGAAGGCGGGAAACTCCTACGAGCAGTACTTC. Protein: CASSLKAGNSYEQYF.

CDR3 residues: CASSGTGTPNTGELFF. The CDR3 bases are TGTGCCAGCAGCGGGACCGGGACACCAAACACCGGGGAGCTGTTTTTT. The chain combines TRBV2 with TRBJ2-2; perhaps TRBD1 as D (6 bases). Trimming removed 6 bases at V and 2 bases at J, with 16 bases between. The CDR3 is 16 amino acids. Germline V gene data show CDR1 as SNHLY and CDR2 as FYNNEI.

The rearrangement links TRBV7-9 to TRBJ2-7; no clear D gene. The germline gives CDR1 SEHNR, CDR2 FQNEAQ (reference sequence). V was trimmed by 5 bases and J by 4 bases, leaving 9 bases between them. This CDR3 region has 12 residues. CDR3 in amino acids: CASSPQKYEQYF. CDR3 DNA sequence: TGTGCCAGCAGCCCGCAGAAATACGAGCAGTACTTC. Combining the CDR3 with reference TRBV7-9 and TRBJ2-7 gives the whole variable domain DTGVSQNPRHKITKRGQNVTFRCDPISEHNRLYWYRQTLGQGPEFLTYFQNEAQLEKSRLLSDRFSAERPKGSFSTLEIQRTEQGDSAMYLCASSPQKYEQYFGPGTRLTVT.

V gene TRBV28 combines with J gene TRBJ2-7, with TRBD1 as a possible D gene (6 bases). This CDR3 has 12 residues. V shed 5 bases and J shed 4 bases, with 9 bases lying between them. Germline CDR1 reads MDHEN; CDR2 reads SYDVKM. Written as DNA, the CDR3 is TGTGCCAGCAGTATAAGGGGGTACGAGCAGTACTTC. This codes for CASSIRGYEQYF.

The gene calls are TRBV19 and TRBJ1-2; possible D gene TRBD1, 5 bases. V was clipped by 10 bases and J by 4 bases, with 16 bases between them. The CDR3 loop spans 13 amino acids. CDR1 is LNHDA and CDR2 is SQIVND in the germline V gene (reference sequence). The CDR3 loop reads CAIGEGSAYGYTF. The CDR3, as DNA: TGTGCCATAGGGGAGGGGAGCGCCTATGGCTACACCTTC.

This chain uses TRBV28 with TRBJ1-3; possible D gene TRBD1, 5 bases. In germline, CDR1 is MDHEN, CDR2 SYDVKM. This CDR3 comprises 15 residues. The V and J ends lost 2 bases and 3 bases respectively, with 11 bases between them. CDR3: CASSLGGVGGNTIYF. As DNA, the CDR3 is TGTGCCAGCAGTTTAGGGGGGGTCGGTGGAAACACCATATATTTT.

This chain's CDR3 is CASMPGQGIQKLFF. The CDR3 DNA is TGTGCCAGTATGCCGGGACAGGGAATTCAAAAACTGTTTTTT. This chain uses TRBV19 with TRBJ1-4; 9 nucleotides match TRBD1. There are 14 residues in the CDR3. The ends lost 7 bases at V and 9 bases at J; junction bases unmatched: 9. Germline CDR1 LNHDA, CDR2 SQIVND (reference sequence).

CDR3 sequence: CASSLTRGQETQYF. Here the CDR3 DNA reads TGTGCCAGCAGCTTAACCAGGGGGCAAGAGACCCAGTACTTC. This chain joins TRBV11-3 and TRBJ2-5; 7 bases line up with TRBD1. Germline CDR1 is SGHNT and CDR2 is YENEEA. The length of the CDR3 is 14 residues. Trimming took 2 bases from V and 2 from J; bases not matched to a gene: 2.